This T cell receptor (beta chain) was recovered during a study of T cell changes during pregnancy in multiple sclerosis. TCRdb's table, derived via immunoSEQ multiplex PCR, lists solely in-frame clones and lacks some. Of around 70,000 clones in the sample, over 85% were seen once. The CDR3 extends over 14 amino acids. The germline V gene has CDR1 SEHNR and CDR2 FQNEAQ (reference sequence). The germline V and J ends were trimmed by 0 bases and 4 bases, with 8 bases remaining between them. This chain links TRBV7-9 with TRBJ2-3, with a weak D call TRBD2 (5 bases). The sequence derives from a female donor in good health, enrolled as a control in a pregnancy study. The material was peripheral blood, obtained after pregnancy. CDR3 bases: TGTGCCAGCAGCTTAGCGCGGGCGGCAGATACGCAGTATTTT. Translated, it gives CASSLARAADTQYF.